This T cell receptor beta chain was obtained from a study of CD8+ T cells in alopecia areata. Overall study context: People stayed on tofacitinib for 6 to 18 months, then stopped the drug for 6 months.

Treatment: oral pan-JAK inhibitor, 5-10 mg twice daily. Both peripheral blood and punch biopsies of lesional scalp skin were obtained from patients who had alopecia areata. PBMCs, the starting material, were the source of sorted CD4+ and CD8+ T cells. Study-level points and caveats: Mice gave a clearer picture of TCR sharing than patients did, possibly for HLA-related reasons.

The sequencing template was cDNA reverse transcribed from extracted RNA. The assay was immunoSEQ multiplex PCR, and TCRdb's table has in-frame clones only and misses some. Of about 160,000 clones listed, about two thirds are singletons. V was cut by 0 bases and J by 5 bases, with 11 bases left in between. The germline CDR1 and CDR2 sequences are SGDLS and YYNGEE. The CDR3 runs to 14 residues. This clone was counted only a few times. Its target is not known. The chain combines TRBV9 with TRBJ1-2; D is undetermined. The receptor was derived from a human donor with alopecia areata. Specimen: CD4+ T cells sorted from blood, collected at week 4, from a patient treated with tofacitinib. CDR3 DNA sequence: TGTGCCAGCAGCGTAGGGATGGGGTCGTATGGCTACACCTTC. It encodes CASSVGMGSYGYTF.